This T cell receptor (beta chain) stems from a study of T cells after yellow fever vaccination. For the study at large: SMART-Seq v4 Ultra Low Input handled preparation of low-cell-number fractions.

The V and J ends lost 5 bases and 4 bases, in that order; junction bases with no gene match: 8. Germline CDR1 SGHTA, CDR2 FQGNSA. The CDR3 is 15 residues long. The TCR cDNA carried a universal primer site and UMIs from 5'RACE template switching. From the 5' RACE reads, TCRdb called clonotypes with MiXCR, one entry per CDR3 protein. The table has 500,000 to 700,000 distinct CDR3 sequences, 15% to 20% seen once. The receptor's source is a man aged 25-40 years who received the YFV17D yellow fever vaccine. This rearrangement joins TRBV7-2 to TRBJ2-3, with TRBD2 matching over 8 bases. The sequencing here drew on PBMCs, taken 15 days after the yellow fever booster vaccination. The CDR3 DNA reads TGTGCCAGCAGCGTCCAGCGGGAGACATCAGATACGCAGTATTTT. Its protein is CASSVQRETSDTQYF.